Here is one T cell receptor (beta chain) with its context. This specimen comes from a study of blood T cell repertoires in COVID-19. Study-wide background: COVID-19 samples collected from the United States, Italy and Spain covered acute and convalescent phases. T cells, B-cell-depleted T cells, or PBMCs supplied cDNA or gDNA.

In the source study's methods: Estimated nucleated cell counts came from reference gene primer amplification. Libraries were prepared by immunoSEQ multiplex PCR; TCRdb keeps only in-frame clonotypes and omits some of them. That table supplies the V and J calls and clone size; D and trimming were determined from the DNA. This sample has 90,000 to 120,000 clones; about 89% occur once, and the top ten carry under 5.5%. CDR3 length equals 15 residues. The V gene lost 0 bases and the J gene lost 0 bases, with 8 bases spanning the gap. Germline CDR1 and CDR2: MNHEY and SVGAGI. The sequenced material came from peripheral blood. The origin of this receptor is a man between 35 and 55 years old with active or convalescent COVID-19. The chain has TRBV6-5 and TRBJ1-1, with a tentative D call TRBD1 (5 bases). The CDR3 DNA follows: TGTGCCAGCAGTTACTCGGGGCGGATGAACACTGAAGCTTTCTTT. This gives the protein CASSYSGRMNTEAFF.